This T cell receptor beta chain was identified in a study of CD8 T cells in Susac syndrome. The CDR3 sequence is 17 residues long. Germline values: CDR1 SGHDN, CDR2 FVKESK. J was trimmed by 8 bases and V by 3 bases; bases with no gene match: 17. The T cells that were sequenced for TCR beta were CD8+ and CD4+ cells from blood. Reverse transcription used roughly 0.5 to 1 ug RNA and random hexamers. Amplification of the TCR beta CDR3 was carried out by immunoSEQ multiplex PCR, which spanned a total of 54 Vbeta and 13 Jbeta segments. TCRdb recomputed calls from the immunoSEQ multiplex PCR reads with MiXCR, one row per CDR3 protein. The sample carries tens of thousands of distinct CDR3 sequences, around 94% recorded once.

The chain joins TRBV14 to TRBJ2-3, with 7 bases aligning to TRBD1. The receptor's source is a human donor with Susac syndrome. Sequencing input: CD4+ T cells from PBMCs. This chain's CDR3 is CASSQPTRTGKYSTQYF. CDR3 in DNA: TGTGCCAGCAGCCAGCCAACTCGGACAGGAAAATACTCTACGCAGTATTTT.